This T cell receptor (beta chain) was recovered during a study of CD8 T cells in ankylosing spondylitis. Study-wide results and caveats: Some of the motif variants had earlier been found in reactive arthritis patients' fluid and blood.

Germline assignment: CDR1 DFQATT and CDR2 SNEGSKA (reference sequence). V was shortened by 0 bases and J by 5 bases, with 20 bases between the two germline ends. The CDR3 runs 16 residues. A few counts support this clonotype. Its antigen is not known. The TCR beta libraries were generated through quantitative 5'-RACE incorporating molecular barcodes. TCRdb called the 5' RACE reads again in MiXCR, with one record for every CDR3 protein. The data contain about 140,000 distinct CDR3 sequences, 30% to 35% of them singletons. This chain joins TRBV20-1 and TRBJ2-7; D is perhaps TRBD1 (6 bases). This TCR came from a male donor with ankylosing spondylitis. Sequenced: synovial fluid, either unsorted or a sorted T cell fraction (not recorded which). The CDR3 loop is CSARDSRQVLGNEQYF. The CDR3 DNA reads TGCAGTGCTAGAGATTCCCGACAGGTCCTAGGGAACGAGCAGTACTTC.